The following is a T cell receptor (beta chain) sequence with its context. Its antigen remains unidentified. The record has no base qualities; no much larger clone is one base away. Clipping removes 3 bases from V and 7 bases from J, with 10 as the unmatched junction base count. The germline V gene (reference sequence) provides CDR1 MNHEY and CDR2 SMNVEV. The CDR3 spans 15 residues, from the cysteine through the phenylalanine. Of the read, only the CDR3 DNA is kept; its 45 bases are in frame from base 1. These data are taken from a study of blood T cell repertoires in COVID-19 (TCRdb year 2020). About the full investigation: Samples from collaborators originated in the United States, Italy and Spain and spanned both the acute and convalescent phases of COVID-19. The repertoires were released in a freely available public database intended as a resource for research on the immune response to SARS-CoV-2. A de-identified subject ID, COVID-19 status, age in years and sex were almost always included in the sample metadata. Where available, HLA class I and class II types were taken from metadata supplied by the sample provider and were not determined by assay-based typing. The dataset comprised deeply sampled blood TCRbeta repertoires from subjects exposed to, actively infected with, or recovered from COVID-19. The material from the prospective study consisted of cDNA or gDNA derived from T cells, B-cell-depleted T cells, or PBMCs. The samples were drawn from two sources: the first 160 participants of the ongoing ImmuneRACE study, and 1,200 or so subjects contributed by 6 global collaborators.

One collaborating source in Seattle enrolled patients during active infection and followed them longitudinally through the course of disease. Collaborating institutions collected whole blood in K2EDTA tubes following their own protocols. For TCRbeta analysis, collaborators shipped samples as frozen whole blood, isolated PBMCs, or DNA extracted from either of those sample types. The full study reports these points: The quantity of clinical and demographic metadata differed by source and by participant and was supplied without curation.

The immunoSEQ Assay, a bias-controlled multiplex PCR, was used to amplify TCRbeta CDR3 regions from genomic DNA. In the source study's methods: Nucleated cell counts per sample were estimated from amplification of reference gene primers within the assay. Sequence reads were collapsed and filtered to measure the absolute abundance of every unique TCRbeta CDR3 rearrangement. For each sample, productive Simpson clonality was calculated as the square root of Simpson's diversity index over productive rearrangements. Held by TCRdb, this immuneACCESS table contains in-frame sequences only and omits some clones. Under half of the omission traces to an unresolved V gene where checked; the cause of the rest is unknown. The V and J calls and clone size are taken from that table; D and trimming were inferred from the DNA. The sample profile shows some 270,000 clones; 85% to 90% of them were found once. 2.1% of the sample belongs to the ten largest clones.

Material for sequencing was peripheral blood. The clonotype was recovered from a woman aged 60 to 75 with COVID-19, enrolled during active disease. Here the chain combines TRBV27 and TRBJ1-2; 8 nucleotides in the junction match TRBD1. CDR3 loop: CASSFSGGGVFGYTF. In nucleotides, the sequence is TGTGCCAGCAGTTTCTCAGGGGGCGGAGTATTTGGCTACACCTTC.